This T cell receptor beta chain was sequenced for a study of blood T cell repertoires in COVID-19. The data were produced by immunoSEQ multiplex PCR, yet TCRdb's version contains in-frame clones alone and is incomplete. The sample lists tens of thousands of clones; about nine tenths were seen once. The sequenced material came from peripheral blood. This TCR came from a man aged 60 to 75 with COVID-19, enrolled during active disease.

This CDR3 is CASGLVPLGLAGERKAKNIQYF. Here the CDR3 DNA reads TGTGCTAGTGGTTTGGTACCACTGGGACTAGCGGGAGAGAGAAAAGCCAAAAACATTCAGTACTTC. The V gene is TRBV12-5, the J gene TRBJ2-4, with 14 positions matching TRBD2. CDR1 is LGHNT and CDR2 is FRNRAP in the germline V gene. The CDR3 covers 22 residues. V shed 0 bases, J shed 0 bases, and the junction held 13 bases outside the gene matches.